This note documents a single T cell receptor (beta chain) sequence. Its cognate antigen is unknown. The CDR3 has 14 residues. Germline CDR1 KGHDR, CDR2 SFDVKD. V gave up 5 bases and J gave up 6 bases; unmatched junction bases: 9. cDNA came from about 0.5 to 1 ug RNA primed by random hexamers. The immunoSEQ assay covered 54 Vbeta and 13 Jbeta segments for CDR3. TCRdb reprocessed the immunoSEQ multiplex PCR reads via MiXCR and lists one record per CDR3 protein. The table has 95,000 to 150,000 distinct CDR3 sequences, roughly 94% seen once. The data were obtained in a study of CD8 T cells in Susac syndrome. Study-level points and caveats: As acknowledged by the study, its TCR sequencing and HLA analysis included a relatively small number of individuals. Susac-specific public clones were found in both the total CD8+ and the CD8+ TEMRA repertoires, with fewer than 20 in the former and several in the latter.

The sample taken for sequencing was CD8+ T cells from PBMCs. This chain connects TRBV24-1 to TRBJ2-7; 7 nucleotides line up with TRBD2. This clonotype was obtained from a human donor with Susac syndrome. The CDR3 bases are TGTGCCACCAGTGCCTCCGGGGAGGGGAGCGAGCAGTACTTC. It encodes CATSASGEGSEQYF.